This TCR beta chain originates from a study of blood T cells in healthy people across ages (dated by TCRdb to 2015 to 2017). General notes on the study: In model experiments, roughly one uniquely barcoded TCR beta cDNA molecule per two T cells was captured by template switching. Using the same blood draw, the study looked at two additional independent replicas of 1 million unique cDNA reads for two donors, one aged 18 to 30 and the other aged 80 or older. Donors of different ages were randomly distributed across sequencing lanes to avoid experimental bias. Age-related changes in TCR beta repertoire diversity were measured in the study by deep sequencing normalized with unique cDNA molecular identifiers. Donors were grouped into four age groups: young (average approximately 16 years), middle-aged (under 40), aged (62) and long-lived (about 89). The research as a whole found: The long-lived group showed more naive CD4+ T cells, fewer expanded clones and increased TCR diversity than the aged group, suggesting age selection. Since profiling was done on bulk unsorted PBMCs, naive and antigen-experienced compartments could not be conclusively compared. Because donor CMV infection status was unknown, age-related changes in expanded clonotypes were potentially confounded. Estimates of total diversity from one million sequenced T cells were regarded as lower bounds and underestimates. As age increased, observed TCR beta diversity per million T cells dropped in a roughly linear way, and a significant reduction was already evident by age around 41. Observed TCR beta diversity correlated strongly with the percentage of naive T cells measured by flow cytometry.

Systemically healthy Caucasian individuals from Russia, approximately 39 in total and aged 6 to 90 years, were included as donors. Around 10 milliliters of peripheral blood were collected from each donor into EDTA-treated Vacutainer tubes. Ficoll-Paque density-gradient centrifugation was used to isolate PBMCs, with at least 7 million per sample. Trizol reagent was used to extract total RNA from the PBMCs, yielding at least 5 micrograms per sample. Naive CD45RAhigh/CD27high T cell percentages were measured by flow cytometry on a PBMC aliquot from every donor. Libraries were made using 5' RACE. Sequencing was performed on an Illumina HiSeq 2500. A second roughly 6 to 12 cycle PCR used a sample-barcoded 5' primer and a J-beta primer mix. A unique molecular identifier was introduced onto each TCR beta cDNA molecule by a template-switch 5' adaptor carrying 12 random nucleotides. At least 2.5 million CDR3-containing paired-end reads were obtained from each sample. All of the RNA was converted into first-strand cDNA using the Mint cDNA synthesis kit, with a TRBC-specific oligonucleotide serving as the primer. Following uracil-DNA glycosylase treatment, a first 18-cycle PCR with universal primers M1SS and BC2_uni_R was performed on all cDNA. The study's processing was this. Each sample was normalized by randomly selecting 1 million high-quality reads, each carrying a distinct molecular identifier. Reads sharing molecular identifiers were discarded rather than binned into consensus sequences. CDR3 identification, clonotype clustering and error correction used MiTCR with a Q25 quality threshold and the strictest error-elimination algorithm. A nonparametric unseen species model using Euler transformation provided a lower-bound estimate of total TCR beta diversity. The public reads were quality trimmed at Q25 with fastp and then assembled into clones with MiXCR by TCRdb, keeping productive beta chains. Every CDR3 protein is listed once, alongside the most common genes and DNA of its rows. TCRdb, not the original authors, processed these V and J calls. This sample lists roughly 930,000 distinct CDR3 sequences; 40% to 60% were detected once. Of the sample, around 15% falls within the top ten clones.

Concerning this clonotype itself: Its antigen remains undetermined. Base-call qualities are not available, and no considerably larger clone is one nucleotide away.

Taken from cysteine to phenylalanine, the CDR3 has 14 residues. The read is trimmed to its CDR3 DNA, 42 bases read in frame from base 1. V and J lose 6 bases and 3 bases, and a span of 14 bases separates them. Sequences MDHEN (CDR1) and SYDVKM (CDR2) are obtained from the germline V gene. The source of this sequence is a man under 40 in good health. The chain is encoded by TRBV28 joined to TRBJ1-1; a confident D gene designation cannot be given. Sequenced input: blood. In nucleotide form, the sequence is TGTGCCAGCAGAGAAAGGACGTCGGACACTGAAGCTTTCTTT. Its protein is CASRERTSDTEAFF.